The TCR beta chain under discussion was sequenced for a study of blood T cell repertoires in COVID-19. The data were produced by immunoSEQ multiplex PCR, yet TCRdb's version contains in-frame clones alone and is incomplete. The repertoire holds hundreds of thousands of clones, with roughly 90% as singletons. There are 12 residues in the CDR3. V was shortened by 5 bases and J by 4 bases, with 7 bases between the two germline ends. Source material: peripheral blood. This sequence was found in a middle-aged man with acute or convalescent COVID-19. This chain links TRBV12-3 or TRBV12-4 with TRBJ2-3; TRBD2 is a possible D gene (5 bases). CDR3 sequence reads: CASSILADTQYF. DNA for the CDR3: TGTGCCAGCAGTATACTAGCAGATACGCAGTATTTT.